This TCR beta chain was profiled in a study of T cell responses to AZD1222 COVID-19 vaccine. Overall study: Doses given second, at about 4 or about 12 weeks, were pooled.

Assay used: immunoSEQ multiplex PCR; TCRdb lists only in-frame clones, some missing. Among more than 75,000 clones, 85% to 90% were seen once, and the ten largest hold about 26%. Concerning this clone: What it recognizes is unknown.

The V gene lost 0 bases and the J gene lost 1 base, with 6 bases spanning the gap. The V gene's germline CDR1 is MDHEN and CDR2 SYDVKM. The CDR3 is made up of 14 amino acids. Findings of the study overall: Spike-specific TCR breadth and depth went up after people got two AZD1222 doses. Donors, mostly white British, included more females; clonal diversity was possibly underestimated. Baseline seropositives among AZD1222 recipients totaled only six or seven.

Sequenced here: peripheral blood, sampled on day 0 of AZD1222 vaccination. The chain joins TRBV28 to TRBJ1-1; the D is unclear. This receptor was obtained from an adult in good health. The CDR3 coding sequence is TGTGCCAGCAGTTTATGGTCGCAGAACACTGAAGCTTTCTTT. The encoded protein is CASSLWSQNTEAFF.